This is a list of T cell receptor beta chains from one sample in a study of cytomegalovirus exposure and HLA in healthy donors. Some clones are missing from TCRdb's copy, which holds only in-frame ones; the method was immunoSEQ multiplex PCR. Here the sample spans 180,000 or so clones, around 77% being singletons. Input material: PBMCs. Source of these receptors: a female donor in good health and CMV-seronegative. Both conserved end residues are part of each CDR3. Fields, in order: J gene, D gene, clone size, V gene, CDR3 DNA, CDR3 protein. The D gene is left open where the match is weak. Expanded clones are given a class, and other clones once, few, many or no size at all.

j_gene: TRBJ1-1; d_gene: TRBD1; abundance: NA; v_gene: TRBV28; CDR3nt: TGTGCCAGCAGTCTCAAACAGGGGGTTGGCACTGAAGCTTTCTTT; CDR3aa: CASSLKQGVGTEAFF
j_gene: TRBJ1-2; d_gene: TRBD1; abundance: NA; v_gene: TRBV7-2; CDR3nt: TGTGCCAGCAGCCCTCATGCAGGGGGCTATGGCTACACCTTC; CDR3aa: CASSPHAGGYGYTF
j_gene: TRBJ2-7; d_gene: TRBD2; abundance: NA; v_gene: TRBV7-3; CDR3nt: TGTGCCAGCAGCTTAACAAGCGGGGGAAACGACGAGCAGTACTTC; CDR3aa: CASSLTSGGNDEQYF
j_gene: TRBJ1-3; d_gene: NA; abundance: NA; v_gene: TRBV7-2; CDR3nt: TGTGCCAGCAGCTTAGAGGGACTCTCAGGAAACACCATATATTTT; CDR3aa: CASSLEGLSGNTIYF
j_gene: TRBJ1-4; d_gene: NA; abundance: NA; v_gene: TRBV29-1; CDR3nt: TGCAGCGGGCAGGATAATGAAAAACTGTTTTTT; CDR3aa: CSGQDNEKLFF
j_gene: TRBJ1-1; d_gene: NA; abundance: NA; v_gene: TRBV7-9; CDR3nt: TGTGCCAGCAGCTTAGTGGGAGTGAACACTGAAGCTTTCTTT; CDR3aa: CASSLVGVNTEAFF
j_gene: TRBJ1-4; d_gene: NA; abundance: few; v_gene: TRBV27; CDR3nt: TGTGCCAGCAGCGGACAGTCTAATGAAAAACTGTTTTTT; CDR3aa: CASSGQSNEKLFF
j_gene: TRBJ1-5; d_gene: NA; abundance: NA; v_gene: TRBV7-2; CDR3nt: TGTGCCAGCAGCCCCCCGGGGCAGCCCCAGCATTTT; CDR3aa: CASSPPGQPQHF
j_gene: TRBJ2-1; d_gene: TRBD2; abundance: few; v_gene: TRBV9; CDR3nt: TGTGCCAGCAGCGTAGGAACTAGCGGGTCGCAGCTGCAGTTCTTC; CDR3aa: CASSVGTSGSQLQFF
j_gene: TRBJ2-2; d_gene: NA; abundance: NA; v_gene: TRBV28; CDR3nt: TGTGCCAGCAGTTTAGCGCCTGGGAACACCGGGGAGCTGTTTTTT; CDR3aa: CASSLAPGNTGELFF
j_gene: TRBJ2-1; d_gene: NA; abundance: few; v_gene: TRBV28; CDR3nt: TGTGCCAGCAGAGAAGCTAGAGACCTATTATACAATGAGCAGTTCTTC; CDR3aa: CASREARDLLYNEQFF
j_gene: TRBJ2-2; d_gene: TRBD1; abundance: NA; v_gene: TRBV9; CDR3nt: TGTGCCAGCAGCCCTACAGGGGGGACGAACACCGGGGAGCTGTTTTTT; CDR3aa: CASSPTGGTNTGELFF
j_gene: TRBJ2-1; d_gene: NA; abundance: NA; v_gene: TRBV13; CDR3nt: TGTGCCAGCAGCATAACTCCAGGGAATGAGCAGTTCTTC; CDR3aa: CASSITPGNEQFF
j_gene: TRBJ2-7; d_gene: NA; abundance: NA; v_gene: TRBV7-2; CDR3nt: TGTGCCAGCAGCTTAGGGAGGGGGGGCGAGCAGTACTTC; CDR3aa: CASSLGRGGEQYF